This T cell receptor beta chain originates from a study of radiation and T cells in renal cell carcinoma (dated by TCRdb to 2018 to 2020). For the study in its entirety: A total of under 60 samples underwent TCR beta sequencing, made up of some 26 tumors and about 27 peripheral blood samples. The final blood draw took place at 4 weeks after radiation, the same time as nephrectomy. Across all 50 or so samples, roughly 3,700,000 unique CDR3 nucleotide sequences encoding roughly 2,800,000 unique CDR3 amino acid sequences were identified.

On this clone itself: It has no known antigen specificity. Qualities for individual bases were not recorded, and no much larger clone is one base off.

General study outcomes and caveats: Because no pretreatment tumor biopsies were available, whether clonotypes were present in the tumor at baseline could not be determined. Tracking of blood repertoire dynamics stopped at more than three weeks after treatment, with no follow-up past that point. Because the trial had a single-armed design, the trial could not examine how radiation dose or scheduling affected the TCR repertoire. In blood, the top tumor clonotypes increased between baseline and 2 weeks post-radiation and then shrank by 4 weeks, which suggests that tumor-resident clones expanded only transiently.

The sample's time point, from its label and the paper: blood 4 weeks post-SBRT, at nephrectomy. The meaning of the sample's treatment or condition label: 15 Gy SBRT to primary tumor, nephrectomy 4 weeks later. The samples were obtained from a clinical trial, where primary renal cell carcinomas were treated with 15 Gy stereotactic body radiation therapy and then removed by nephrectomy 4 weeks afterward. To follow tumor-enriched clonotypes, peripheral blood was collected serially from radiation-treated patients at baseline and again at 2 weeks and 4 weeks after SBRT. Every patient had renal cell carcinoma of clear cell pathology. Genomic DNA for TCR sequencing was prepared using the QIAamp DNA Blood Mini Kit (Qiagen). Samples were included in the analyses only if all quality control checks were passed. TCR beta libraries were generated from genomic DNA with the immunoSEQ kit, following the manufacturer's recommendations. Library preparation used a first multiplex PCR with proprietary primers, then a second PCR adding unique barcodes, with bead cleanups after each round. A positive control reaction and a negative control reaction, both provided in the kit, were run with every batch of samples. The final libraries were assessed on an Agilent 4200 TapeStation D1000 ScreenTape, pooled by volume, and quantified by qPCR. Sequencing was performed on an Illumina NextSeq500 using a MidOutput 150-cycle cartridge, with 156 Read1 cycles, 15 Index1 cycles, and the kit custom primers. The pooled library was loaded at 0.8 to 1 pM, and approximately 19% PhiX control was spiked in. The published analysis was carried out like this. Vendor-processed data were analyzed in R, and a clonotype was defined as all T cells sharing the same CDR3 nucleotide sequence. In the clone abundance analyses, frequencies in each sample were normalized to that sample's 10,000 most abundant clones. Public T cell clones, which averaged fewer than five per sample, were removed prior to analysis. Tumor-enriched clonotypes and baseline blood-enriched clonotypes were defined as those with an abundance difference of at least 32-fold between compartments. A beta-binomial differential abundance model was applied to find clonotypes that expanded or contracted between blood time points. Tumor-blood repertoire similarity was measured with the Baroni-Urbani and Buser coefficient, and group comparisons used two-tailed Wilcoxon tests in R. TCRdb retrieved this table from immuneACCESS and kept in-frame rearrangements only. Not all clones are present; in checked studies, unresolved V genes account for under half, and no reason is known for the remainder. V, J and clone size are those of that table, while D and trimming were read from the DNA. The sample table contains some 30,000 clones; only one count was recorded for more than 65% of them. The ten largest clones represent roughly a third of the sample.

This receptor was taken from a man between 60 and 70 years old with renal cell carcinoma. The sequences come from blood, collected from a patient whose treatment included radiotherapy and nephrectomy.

This receptor carries the CDR3 CASSKKTGARKNTGELFF. The DNA sequence is given as TGTGCCAGCAGCAAAAAAACGGGGGCCAGGAAGAACACCGGGGAGCTGTTTTTT. The sequence is built from TRBV11-2 and TRBJ2-2, with the D segment possibly TRBD1 or TRBD2, each aligning over 6 bases. V loses 5 bases, J loses 1 base, and the germline ends lie 20 bases apart. The CDR3 measures 18 amino acids from cysteine to phenylalanine. This entry keeps only the CDR3 DNA: 54 bases, framed from base 1. The germline V gene sets CDR1 to SGHAT and CDR2 to FQNNGV.